Shown below are 21 T cell receptor beta chains from a single sample sequenced in a study of identical twins. TCRdb redid the calling of the 5' RACE reads with MiXCR, one entry per CDR3 protein. The table shows approximately 890,000 distinct CDR3 sequences, with roughly an eighth occurring only once. A further study also used this sample, focusing on yellow fever vaccine responses in identical twins.

Specimen: PBMCs. These receptors were collected from a woman younger than 35 in good health.

The V gene is TRBV3-1, the J gene TRBJ1-1, with 7 bases lining up with TRBD1. The CDR3 is 13 amino acids. V was clipped by 4 bases and J by 6 bases; unmatched bases: 5. Per germline, CDR1 LGHDT and CDR2 YNNKEL (reference sequence). CDR3 bases: TGTGCCAGCAGCCGTAGACAGGGTGCTGAAGCTTTCTTT. Translated, it gives CASSRRQGAEAFF.

This clonotype was observed a few times. The chain joins TRBV5-1 to TRBJ2-2; D perhaps matches TRBD2 (5 bases). V lost 4 bases to trimming and J lost 7 bases, with 11 bases between them. Germline CDR1 and CDR2: SGHRS and YFSETQ. This CDR3 contains 13 residues. CDR3 in DNA: TGCGCCAGCAGCCCCTCACGGGGCGGGGAGCTGTTTTTT. Its protein is CASSPSRGGELFF. Drawing the rest from reference TRBV5-1 and TRBJ2-2, the complete variable domain is KAGVTQTPRYLIKTRGQQVTLSCSPISGHRSVSWYQQTPGQGLQFLFEYFSETQRNKGNFPGRFSGRQFSNSRSEMNVSTLELGDSALYLCASSPSRGGELFFGEGSRLTVL.

The table lists this clonotype with a few counts. V is TRBV20-1 and J is TRBJ2-7; 7 bases are shared with TRBD1. Trimming took 3 bases from V and 3 from J; bases not matched to a gene: 8. Germline V lookup: CDR1 DFQATT, CDR2 SNEGSKA (reference sequence). CDR3 length equals 14 residues. This CDR3 reads CSARGTTGRYEQYV. CDR3 nucleotides: TGCAGTGCTAGGGGGACGACAGGGCGCTACGAGCAGTACGTC.

The chain recombines TRBV5-1 with TRBJ1-2; 7 nucleotides match TRBD1. The CDR3 has 15 residues. Unmatched junction bases numbered 10, after V lost 4 bases and J lost 4 bases. The V gene's germline CDR1 is SGHRS and CDR2 YFSETQ. The DNA for the CDR3 is TGCGCCAGCAGCGAATACAGGGGATCCGCCTATGGCTACACCTTC. This encodes CASSEYRGSAYGYTF.

The chain is built from TRBV12-3 or TRBV12-4 and TRBJ2-2; D may match TRBD1 or TRBD2 (5 bases each). The V and J ends lost 7 bases and 2 bases respectively, with 17 bases between them. The CDR3 contains 16 residues. The CDR3 nucleotides are TGTGCCAGCAAGAATTACCGGGACGGTAACACCGGGGAGCTGTTTTTT. Protein: CASKNYRDGNTGELFF.

This chain links TRBV6-4 with TRBJ1-2; weak D call: TRBD1 (6 bases). Trimming removed 3 bases at V and 8 bases at J, with 13 bases between. The CDR3 spans 13 residues. CDR1 and CDR2 (germline): MRHNA, SNTAGT. The DNA of the CDR3 is TGTGCCAGCAGTGAGAGTACAGGGATCGGCTACACCTTC. Protein: CASSESTGIGYTF.

The chain links TRBV27 to TRBJ2-1; 8 bases align to TRBD2. CDR1 and CDR2 from the germline V gene are MNHEY and SMNVEV (reference sequence). This CDR3 region has 17 residues. V shed 7 bases and J 1 base; nucleotides not matched to a gene: 12. CDR3 coding DNA: TGTGCCAGCAAACAGATATCAAGCGGGAGTTCCTACAATGAGCAGTTCTTC. This gives the protein CASKQISSGSSYNEQFF.

This clonotype was seen only a few times. CDR3 coding DNA: TGTGCCAGCAGTTACCGGCTAGCGCAAGAGACCCAGTACTTC. As protein: CASSYRLAQETQYF. The rearrangement links TRBV6-5 to TRBJ2-5, with D perhaps TRBD2 (6 bases). V was trimmed by 2 bases and J by 2 bases, leaving 9 bases between them. Looked up from germline, CDR1 is MNHEY and CDR2 is SVGAGI. The CDR3 extends over 14 amino acids.

This clonotype has just a few counts. The chain uses TRBV12-3 or TRBV12-4 and TRBJ2-1; TRBD2 agrees at 8 bases. This CDR3 spans 16 amino acids. V was pared by 6 bases and J by 6 bases, with 13 bases of the junction left unmatched. The CDR3 nucleotides read TGTGCCAGCAGCCATGGTGGCCGGGGGGGCGGCAATGAGCAGTTCTTC. It translates to CASSHGGRGGGNEQFF.

This clonotype was seen many times. This chain joins TRBV4-2 and TRBJ1-6; 7 bases align to TRBD1. The V gene end was trimmed by 0 bases and the J gene end by 7 bases; junction bases not matched to a gene: 12. The CDR3 is 18 amino acids. CDR1 and CDR2 (germline): LGHNA, YNFKEQ. The CDR3, as DNA: TGTGCCAGCAGCCAAGACAGGCTGACAGGGACGCAGAATTCACCCCTCCACTTT. Its translation is CASSQDRLTGTQNSPLHF.

The chain joins TRBV24-1 to TRBJ2-5; 13 bases are a match to TRBD2. CDR3 size: 16 residues. Germline CDR1 KGHDR, CDR2 SFDVKD. V shed 1 base, J shed 4 bases, and the junction held 2 bases outside the gene matches. The CDR3 here is CATSDLRTSGRETQYF. Written as DNA, the CDR3 is TGTGCCACCAGTGATTTACGGACTAGCGGGAGAGAGACCCAGTACTTC.

CDR3 amino acids: CASSLGPPGLQPYEQYF. CDR3 bases: TGTGCCAGCAGCTTGGGGCCCCCGGGACTGCAACCCTACGAGCAGTACTTC. The rearrangement joins TRBV5-5 to TRBJ2-7; TRBD2 might be the D (6 bases). This CDR3 is built from 17 residues. The germline V gene has CDR1 SGHKS and CDR2 YYEKEE (reference sequence). Trimming stripped 0 bases from V and 2 bases from J, with 18 bases between.

This chain connects TRBV18 to TRBJ2-4; D may be TRBD1 or TRBD2 (5 bases each). The germline V gene has CDR1 KGHSH and CDR2 LQKENI. CDR3 size: 14 residues. V lost 0 bases, J lost 6 bases, and 9 bases lay in between. CDR3 sequence reads: CASSPPEDINIQYF. CDR3 in DNA: TGTGCCAGCTCACCACCGGAGGACATAAACATTCAGTACTTC.

The table lists this clonotype with many counts. The V gene is TRBV20-1, the J gene TRBJ2-1, with D perhaps assigned TRBD1 or TRBD2 (5 bases each). CDR1 is DFQATT, CDR2 SNEGSKA, per germline (reference sequence). With 0 bases removed from V and 3 bases from J, the gap between germline ends came to 12 bases. The CDR3 consists of 15 residues. CDR3 DNA: TGCAGTGCTAGAGATACGGGGCCCTTCTACAATGAGCAGTTCTTC. This encodes CSARDTGPFYNEQFF.

This clonotype was picked up a small number of times. The rearrangement links TRBV6-1 to TRBJ1-1; D might be TRBD1 (6 bases). Germline assignment: CDR1 MNHNS and CDR2 SASEGT. The CDR3 runs 14 residues. V was cut by 5 bases and J by 5 bases, with 15 bases left in between. The CDR3 loop reads CASSRGGGVTEAFF. Here the CDR3 DNA reads TGTGCCAGCAGTCGGGGGGGCGGGGTAACTGAAGCTTTCTTT.

This clonotype was found many times. V and J are TRBV5-6 and TRBJ1-1; D remains unclear. The CDR3 spans 14 residues. Germline CDR1 SGHDT, CDR2 YYEEEE. Trimming left V 2 bases short and J 3 bases short, with 11 bases between. The CDR3 DNA follows: TGTGCCAGCAGCTTAGCGGGAAGGGACACTGAAGCTTTCTTT. Its translation is CASSLAGRDTEAFF.

This clonotype was seen at least ten times. V gene TRBV5-1 combines with J gene TRBJ2-5; D may match TRBD1 or TRBD2 (5 bases each). Germline V CDR1 and CDR2: SGHRS, YFSETQ. This CDR3 has 14 residues. V lost 4 bases to trimming and J lost 0 bases, with 10 bases between them. DNA for the CDR3: TGCGCCAGCAGCCGGGACCAATACCAAGAGACCCAGTACTTC. Translating gives CASSRDQYQETQYF.

This clonotype was picked up a small number of times. The chain carries TRBV2 and TRBJ1-1; no clear D gene. Trimming took off 7 bases at V and 0 bases at J, with 9 bases between the two ends. The CDR3 contains 13 residues. Germline loops: CDR1 SNHLY, CDR2 FYNNEI. The CDR3 loop is CASTPWVNTEAFF. The CDR3 nucleotides read TGTGCCAGCACCCCATGGGTGAACACTGAAGCTTTCTTT.

This clonotype was seen more than once but under ten times. The chain couples TRBV7-8 to TRBJ2-1; 9 bases align to TRBD2. This CDR3 region has 19 residues. Germline lookup yields CDR1 SGHVS and CDR2 FQNEAQ. V lost 1 base, J lost 7 bases, and 17 bases stayed unmatched. The CDR3 DNA reads TGTGCCAGCAGCTTAGTACCGGGACTAGCCCCTTCAAAGAGTAATGAGCAGTTCTTC. It is translated as CASSLVPGLAPSKSNEQFF.

The CDR3 DNA follows: TGCGCCAGCAGCCCGAGGCCGACAGGGGGTAATGAAAAACTGTTTTTT. As protein: CASSPRPTGGNEKLFF. The chain couples TRBV5-1 to TRBJ1-4, with 9 bases that match TRBD1. Germline V gene data show CDR1 as SGHRS and CDR2 as YFSETQ. This CDR3 has 16 residues. V gave up 4 bases and J gave up 4 bases; unmatched junction bases: 8.

The chain employs TRBV28 and TRBJ1-5; TRBD1 is a possible D gene (5 bases). CDR3 length: 15 residues. Trimming left V 6 bases short and J 1 base short, with 13 bases between. Germline CDR1 MDHEN, CDR2 SYDVKM. The CDR3 protein is CASRPWDESNQPQHF. CDR3 nucleotides: TGTGCCAGCAGGCCTTGGGACGAGAGCAATCAGCCCCAGCATTTT.